These 25 T cell receptor beta chains share one sample of origin, sequenced in a study of circulating and synovial CD4+ cells in juvenile arthritis. Data came from immunoSEQ multiplex PCR; TCRdb stores just in-frame clones and leaves some out. The data contain some 35,000 clones, around 95% of them singletons. Sequencing used CD4+ T cells from blood. These receptors were collected from a human donor with juvenile idiopathic arthritis.

This clone was recorded once. V usage is TRBV2 and J usage is TRBJ2-5, with TRBD2 identical over 9 bases. Germline V CDR1 and CDR2: SNHLY, FYNNEI. V lost 6 bases and J lost 3; bases outside the gene matches: 5. The CDR3 loop spans 14 amino acids. CDR3 DNA sequence: TGTGCCAGCAGGCGGGGGGGCTTTGAAGAGACCCAGTACTTC. Translated, it gives CASRRGGFEETQYF. The whole variable domain, remainder taken from reference TRBV2 and TRBJ2-5, is EPEVTQTPSHQVTQMGQEVILRCVPISNHLYFYWYRQILGQKVEFLVSFYNNEISEKSEIFDDQFSVERPDGSNFTLKIRSTKLEDSAMYFCASRRGGFEETQYFGPGTRLLVL.

The CDR3 DNA reads TGTGCCAGGGCCTCAGCGGAAAACTATGGCTACACCTTC. This gives the protein CARASAENYGYTF. The chain has TRBV2 and TRBJ1-2, with D uncertain. With 9 bases removed from V and 2 bases from J, the gap between germline ends came to 13 bases. The germline gives CDR1 SNHLY, CDR2 FYNNEI. This CDR3 spans 13 amino acids.

The chain couples TRBV4-3 to TRBJ1-5; 8 bases are shared with TRBD1. Germline V gene sequence: CDR1 LGHNA, CDR2 YSLEER. V shed 4 bases and J 1 base; nucleotides not matched to a gene: 12. The CDR3 totals 18 residues. The CDR3 region is CASSPLPITGGSNQPQHF. The CDR3 bases are TGCGCCAGCAGCCCCCTCCCCATCACAGGGGGGAGCAATCAGCCCCAGCATTTT.

The chain uses TRBV9 and TRBJ2-1, with 10 bases that match TRBD2. The germline V gene encodes CDR1 SGDLS and CDR2 YYNGEE. The CDR3 loop spans 15 amino acids. J gave up 4 bases and V 0 bases, and 1 base lay outside the gene matches. The CDR3 DNA is TGTGCCAGCAGCGTAGGAGCGGGGGGGTACAATGAGCAGTTCTTC. Its translation: CASSVGAGGYNEQFF.

The V and J genes are TRBV1 and TRBJ2-4; the table calls TRBD2, which could not be checked here. TRBV1 is noted as a pseudogene. The CDR3 loop spans 20 amino acids. CDR3 amino acids: CTSSQDYGLAGGLLKNIQYF. The CDR3 coding sequence is TGCACCAGCAGCCAAGATTATGGGTTAGCGGGGGGGCTACTCAAAAACATTCAGTACTTC.

V and J are TRBV7-2 and TRBJ2-7; D is ambiguous. Trimming pared 3 bases from V and 0 bases from J, leaving 6 bases between. This CDR3 comprises 13 residues. The germline V gene has CDR1 SGHTA and CDR2 FQGNSA. In DNA, the CDR3 is TGTGCCAGCAGCTTCCAGGACTCCTACGAGCAGTACTTC. Translation gives CASSFQDSYEQYF.

V gene TRBV19 combines with J gene TRBJ2-1, with a tentative D call TRBD2 (5 bases). Germline assignment: CDR1 LNHDA and CDR2 SQIVND (reference sequence). The V gene lost 7 bases and the J gene lost 0 bases, with 13 bases spanning the gap. The length of the CDR3 is 15 residues. The CDR3 nucleotides are TGTGCCAGTACGTACTCGGGGTTCTCCTACAATGAGCAGTTCTTC. Translated, it gives CASTYSGFSYNEQFF.

The chain carries TRBV19 and TRBJ2-1; 10 bases map to TRBD1. This CDR3 region has 15 residues. Germline lookup yields CDR1 LNHDA and CDR2 SQIVND (reference sequence). Trimming took 4 bases from V and 4 from J; bases not matched to a gene: 4. CDR3 protein: CASSTGTGEYNEQFF. CDR3 in DNA: TGTGCCAGTAGTACCGGGACAGGGGAGTACAATGAGCAGTTCTTC.

A single count supports this clone. The J gene is TRBJ2-5, the V gene TRBV7-2, with TRBD2 matching over 12 bases. The CDR3 runs 18 residues. Germline V gene lookup returns CDR1 SGHTA and CDR2 FQGNSA. The V and J ends lost 5 bases and 4 bases, in that order; junction bases with no gene match: 14. CDR3 in amino acids: CASSLRLAGDIVGETQYF. The CDR3 DNA is TGTGCCAGCAGCCTACGACTAGCGGGAGATATTGTTGGAGAGACCCAGTACTTC.

This chain links TRBV4-1 with TRBJ1-2, with 9 nucleotides matching TRBD1. V lost 3 bases to trimming and J lost 8 bases; unmatched junction nucleotides: 7. Germline V lookup: CDR1 MGHRA, CDR2 YSYEKL. The CDR3 is 14 amino acids. CDR3 amino acids: CASSQDRGSGGYTF. The CDR3 coding sequence is TGCGCCAGCAGCCAGGACAGGGGCTCAGGAGGCTACACCTTC.

The chain couples TRBV2 to TRBJ1-6; unclear D gene. Germline V gene lookup returns CDR1 SNHLY and CDR2 FYNNEI. V was cut by 6 bases and J by 8 bases, with 14 bases left in between. The CDR3 has 14 residues. CDR3 nucleotides: TGTGCCAGCAGATGGGCCGTAGTGGATTCACCCCTCCACTTT. Residues: CASRWAVVDSPLHF.

The rearrangement uses TRBV7-2 and TRBJ2-3, with D unclear. Trimming removed 1 base from V and 4 bases from J, with 6 bases in between. Per germline, CDR1 SGHTA and CDR2 FQGNSA. The CDR3 length is 13 residues. The CDR3 region has the DNA TGTGCCAGCAGCTTAGTCATTTCAGATACGCAGTATTTT. Translating gives CASSLVISDTQYF.

This clone was seen just once. The V and J genes are TRBV27 and TRBJ2-2, with TRBD1 matching over 7 bases. Germline CDR1 and CDR2: MNHEY and SMNVEV (reference sequence). CDR3 length equals 17 residues. The trim removed 6 bases at V and 2 bases at J, leaving 12 bases unmatched. The CDR3 is CASRSPSRDRNTGELFF. The DNA of the CDR3 is TGTGCCAGCAGGTCCCCCAGCCGGGACAGAAACACCGGGGAGCTGTTTTTT.

As for this clone: A read error may produce the germline difference seen at one junction end. Other DNA sequences in this specimen translate into the identical CDR3. V is TRBV6-6 and J is TRBJ1-6; possible D gene TRBD1, 6 bases. Germline V gene lookup returns CDR1 MNHNY and CDR2 SVGAGI (reference sequence). The CDR3 has 16 amino acids. The CDR3 bases are TGTGCCAGCAGTTACGATTGGGCAGGGGCTAATTCGCCCCTCCACTTT. Amino acids: CASSYDWAGANSPLHF.

The chain is built from TRBV4-3 and TRBJ1-5; TRBD1 is a possible D gene (6 bases). V lost 0 bases, J lost 10 bases, and 7 bases lay in between. Per germline, CDR1 LGHNA and CDR2 YSLEER. This CDR3 has 12 residues. The CDR3 DNA follows: TGCGCCAGCAGCCAAGACAGGGGCCCCCAGCATTTT. Encoded protein: CASSQDRGPQHF.

This chain connects TRBV2 to TRBJ2-7; 9 nucleotides match TRBD2. Trimming at V came to 4 bases and at J to 1 base, leaving 8 bases not matched to a gene. Germline V gene sequence: CDR1 SNHLY, CDR2 FYNNEI. The CDR3 has 16 amino acids. The CDR3 spells CASSVTLAGRSYEQYF. The CDR3 nucleotides are TGTGCCAGCAGTGTAACCCTAGCGGGGAGGTCCTACGAGCAGTACTTC.

This chain joins TRBV2 and TRBJ1-4; possibly TRBD1 for D (6 bases). Trimming took off 6 bases at V and 2 bases at J, with 16 bases between the two ends. Germline assignment: CDR1 SNHLY and CDR2 FYNNEI. The CDR3 covers 16 residues. The CDR3 DNA reads as TGTGCCAGCAGCCAGGGGACCAAGGGGACTAATGAAAAACTGTTTTTT. Translated, it gives CASSQGTKGTNEKLFF.

The rearrangement joins TRBV13 to TRBJ2-3; D is ambiguous. CDR3 length: 15 amino acids. Trimming shortened V by 2 bases and J by 2 bases, and 11 bases separated the two germline ends. The germline gives CDR1 PRHDT, CDR2 FYEKMQ (reference sequence). DNA for the CDR3: TGTGCCAGCAGCTTAATTGGGCCAGACACAGATACGCAGTATTTT. Its protein is CASSLIGPDTDTQYF.

The chain is built from TRBV28 and TRBJ1-4, with D uncertain. The CDR3 contains 13 residues. V shed 5 bases and J shed 8 bases, with 12 bases lying between them. The germline CDR1 and CDR2 sequences are MDHEN and SYDVKM. The DNA for the CDR3 is TGTGCCAGCAGTGGTTCACCGGGGGAAAAACTGTTTTTT. Translating gives CASSGSPGEKLFF.

The J gene is TRBJ1-1, the V gene TRBV29-1; D call uncertain. Germline V gene sequence: CDR1 SQVTM, CDR2 ANQGSEA. V gave up 2 bases and J gave up 3 bases, with 16 bases separating them. This CDR3 has 15 residues. DNA of the CDR3: TGCAGCGTTGAACCCGCGGTCAGCTTATACACTGAAGCTTTCTTT. Protein: CSVEPAVSLYTEAFF.

The chain couples TRBV7-8 to TRBJ1-5; D remains ambiguous. Trimming removed 7 bases at V and 5 bases at J, with 15 bases between. The CDR3 has 14 residues. The germline V gene encodes CDR1 SGHVS and CDR2 FQNEAQ. The CDR3, as DNA: TGTGCCAGCACCCCATCGGAGGTCCATCAGCCCCAGCATTTT. It is translated as CASTPSEVHQPQHF.

As DNA, the CDR3 is TGTGCCAGCAGCTTGAGGGCACGACTAGCCTACTCCGCCCATGAGCAGTTCTTC. Protein: CASSLRARLAYSAHEQFF. The genes are TRBV13 and TRBJ2-1; 7 nucleotides line up with TRBD2. V dropped 3 bases and J dropped 8; count of bases not matched to a gene: 19. Germline lookup yields CDR1 PRHDT and CDR2 FYEKMQ (reference sequence). This CDR3 is 18 amino acids long.

The chain couples TRBV19 to TRBJ1-2, with D possibly matching TRBD1 (5 bases). The V end lost 3 bases, the J end lost 8 bases, and 13 bases lay between the germline ends. The CDR3 loop spans 13 amino acids. Germline V gene lookup returns CDR1 LNHDA and CDR2 SQIVND (reference sequence). CDR3 region: CASSMGQGGGYTF. The CDR3 region has the DNA TGTGCCAGTAGTATGGGGCAGGGAGGCGGCTACACCTTC.

The chain employs TRBV5-6 and TRBJ1-6; the D is unclear. This CDR3 contains 13 residues. CDR1 is SGHDT, CDR2 YYEEEE, per germline. V dropped 0 bases and J dropped 10 bases, with 8 bases sitting between them. This chain's CDR3 is CASSLGAGSPLHF. In DNA, the CDR3 is TGTGCCAGCAGCTTGGGGGCGGGGTCACCCCTCCACTTT.

This chain uses TRBV25-1 with TRBJ2-4; the D gene is possibly TRBD2 (5 bases). Germline lookup yields CDR1 MGHDK and CDR2 SYGVNS. V was trimmed by 3 bases and J by 1 base, leaving 7 bases between them. This CDR3 has 14 amino acids. CDR3 nucleotide sequence: TGTGCCAGCAGTGACTCGGGGGCCAAAAACATTCAGTACTTC. Encoded protein: CASSDSGAKNIQYF.